This entry features one T cell receptor beta chain sequence. Its antigen is unidentified. A read error may account for a junction end that differs from germline. The data were obtained in a study of shared clonotypes between healthy human individuals. The overall study: For every donor, three CD4 naive, three CD4 memory, two CD8 naive and one CD8 memory plates were used.

General study findings and limits: Shared clonotypes across all four donors exceeded non-shared ones in generation probability. A handful of donors shared approximately 5% of their naive CD4 clonotypes.

The CDR3 runs 11 residues. CDR1 is MRHNA and CDR2 is SNTAGT in the germline V gene. Assay used: immunoSEQ multiplex PCR; TCRdb lists only in-frame clones, some missing. The table has some 89,000 clones, around 67% seen once. The receptor was derived from a young man in good health. Material for sequencing was memory CD8+ T cells sorted from blood. Regarding subset: CD45RO+ cells pooled with CCR7-negative TemRA cells. The rearrangement uses TRBV6-4 and TRBJ1-2, with a weak D call TRBD1 (6 bases). The CDR3 sequence: CASSDSRQANF. In DNA, the CDR3 is TGTGCCAGCAGTGACTCGAGACAGGCCAACTTC.